The clone carrying this TCR beta chain was picked up one time. In germline, CDR1 is SGHRS, CDR2 YFSETQ. V shed 4 bases, J shed 5 bases, and the junction held 10 bases outside the gene matches. The CDR3 runs 15 residues. These data originate in a study of T cell responses to AZD1222 COVID-19 vaccine. Profiling relied on immunoSEQ multiplex PCR, and the TCRdb table lists in-frame clones only, not all of them. The sample lists fewer than 150,000 clones, under 95% occurring once. The sample consisted of peripheral blood, taken on day 0 of AZD1222 vaccination. The clonotype was recovered from an adult in good health. The J gene is TRBJ1-1, the V gene TRBV5-1, with TRBD1 matching 8 bases. CDR3 nucleotide sequence: TGCGCCAGCAGCCCCCCTGGACAGGGTTGGACTGAAGCTTTCTTT. As protein: CASSPPGQGWTEAFF.